Listed here are 7 T cell receptor beta chains from one sample, sequenced in a study of molecular identifiers for immune sequencing clone quantification. TCRdb reanalysed the PCR reads using MiXCR and keeps one entry per CDR3 protein. The table lists approximately 500,000 distinct CDR3 sequences, about 22% of them singletons. The sequenced material came from naive CD8+ T cells from blood, with Jurkat cell RNA spiked in. Subset indicated: FACS-sorted CD8+CD4-CCR7+CD45RA+ naive T cells. The receptors shown here come from a human donor in good health. Some libraries in this study had Jurkat cell RNA spiked in.

This clonotype was picked up many times. J is TRBJ2-3 and V is TRBV19; 8 nucleotides line up with TRBD2. V lost 7 bases and J lost 1; bases outside the gene matches: 7. The CDR3 covers 15 residues. Per the germline V gene, CDR1 is LNHDA and CDR2 is SQIVND (reference sequence). The CDR3 here is CASTVAGSRTDTQYF. CDR3 DNA: TGTGCCAGTACAGTAGCGGGGAGCCGCACAGATACGCAGTATTTT.

This clonotype was seen more than once but under ten times. V and J are TRBV12-3 or TRBV12-4 and TRBJ2-5; 11 nucleotides match TRBD2. The length of the CDR3 is 15 residues. J was trimmed by 3 bases and V by 7 bases; bases with no gene match: 7. Here the CDR3 DNA reads TGTGCCAGCAATAGACTAGCGGGAAAAGAAGAGACCCAGTACTTC. The encoded protein is CASNRLAGKEETQYF.

This clonotype has at least ten counts. This sequence joins TRBV15 and TRBJ1-1; TRBD1 is a possible D gene (5 bases). The CDR3 consists of 14 residues. CDR1 is LNHNV and CDR2 is YYDKDF in the germline V gene (reference sequence). V was trimmed by 0 bases and J by 11 bases, leaving 16 bases between them. The CDR3 DNA reads as TGTGCCACCAGCAGAGATCAAGGGGATATTGATGCTTTCTTT. Its translation: CATSRDQGDIDAFF. The whole variable domain, filled in from reference TRBV15 and TRBJ1-1, reads DAMVIQNPRYQVTQFGKPVTLSCSQTLNHNVMYWYQQKSSQAPKLLFHYYDKDFNNEADTPDNFQSRRPNTSFCFLDIRSPGLGDTAMYLCATSRDQGDIDAFFGQGTRLTVV.

The sample holds a few counts of this clonotype. The rearrangement uses TRBV21-1 and TRBJ2-2; the DNA was not compared with TRBD1, the D call given in the table. TRBV21-1 is deemed a pseudogene. This CDR3 contains 16 residues. The CDR3 protein is CASSTSPGTPPGELFF. DNA of the CDR3: TGTGCCAGCAGCACGAGCCCCGGGACACCCCCCGGGGAGCTGTTTTTT.

Regarding this clonotype: At one end the junction does not follow the germline gene, possibly because of a read error. The gene calls are TRBV13 and TRBJ1-2, with TRBD1 identical over 12 bases. CDR1 and CDR2 (germline): PRHDT, FYEKMQ (reference sequence). There are 15 residues in the CDR3. In nucleotides, the CDR3 is TGTGCCAACAGCTTAGGGACAGGGGGCGAGTATGGCTACACCTTC. Its translation: CANSLGTGGEYGYTF.

This clonotype was picked up many times. The chain has TRBV7-2 and TRBJ2-1, with D possibly matching TRBD1 (6 bases). Deletions cut 1 base from V and 4 bases from J, with 8 bases between. The germline V gene has CDR1 SGHTA and CDR2 FQGNSA. The length of the CDR3 is 14 residues. The CDR3: CASSLGGTYNEQFF. The CDR3, as DNA: TGTGCCAGCAGCTTAGGAGGGACATACAATGAGCAGTTCTTC. Combining the CDR3 with reference TRBV7-2 and TRBJ2-1 gives the whole variable domain GAGVSQSPSNKVTEKGKDVELRCDPISGHTALYWYRQSLGQGLEFLIYFQGNSAPDKSGLPSDRFSAERTGGSVSTLTIQRTQQEDSAVYLCASSLGGTYNEQFFGPGTRLTVL.

In its sample, this clonotype was seen many times. The J gene is TRBJ1-1, the V gene TRBV29-1, with a tentative D call TRBD1 (5 bases). This CDR3 contains 12 residues. V shed 6 bases and J shed 3 bases, with 11 bases lying between them. Per germline, CDR1 SQVTM and CDR2 ANQGSEA. The CDR3 sequence: CSVGTLYTEAFF. Here the CDR3 DNA reads TGCAGCGTCGGGACCCTATACACTGAAGCTTTCTTT.